Listed below are T cell receptor beta chains from one sample, sequenced in a study of control samples from healthy donors and cancer patients. Data came from immunoSEQ multiplex PCR; TCRdb stores just in-frame clones and leaves some out. The table lists roughly 120,000 clones, about 92% of them singletons. Material: PBMCs. These receptors were taken from a man aged 45 to 65 with head and neck cancer. Each CDR3 is given with its conserved first and last residue. Each record gives: clone size, V gene, D gene, J gene, CDR3 protein, CDR3 DNA. D genes are given only for firm matches. Clone size is shown for a subset of rows, as once, few, many or a class of expanded clone.

>NA|TRBV5-1|TRBD1|TRBJ1-1
CASSSSGGSYTEAFF
TGCGCCAGCAGCTCATCAGGGGGATCATACACTGAAGCTTTCTTT
>NA|TRBV5-1|NA|TRBJ1-1
CASSPRVNTEAFF
TGCGCCAGCAGTCCCCGGGTGAACACTGAAGCTTTCTTT
>NA|TRBV5-6|NA|TRBJ1-3
CASSADRGGNTIYF
TGTGCCAGCAGTGCCGACCGGGGGGGAAACACCATATATTTT
>NA|TRBV4-2|TRBD1|TRBJ1-2
CASSQRYPGTGVSGPNYGYTF
TGTGCCAGCAGCCAAAGGTATCCCGGGACAGGCGTTTCCGGCCCTAACTATGGCTACACCTTC
>NA|TRBV6-1|NA|TRBJ1-1
CASSEFQAFF
TGTGCCAGCAGTGAATTTCAAGCTTTCTTT
>NA|TRBV11-2|NA|TRBJ1-6
CASSLDNSPLHF
TGTGCCAGCAGCTTAGATAATTCACCCCTCCACTTT
>NA|TRBV3-1/TRBV3-2|TRBD1|TRBJ1-1
CASSQGDRAEAFF
TGTGCCAGCAGCCAAGGGGACAGGGCTGAAGCTTTCTTT
>once|TRBV2|NA|TRBJ2-3
CASSSTTLRGETSTDTQYF
TGTGCCAGCAGTTCGACTACTCTGCGAGGGGAAACTAGCACAGATACGCAGTATTTT
>NA|TRBV18|NA|TRBJ2-7
CASSTKGPEQYF
TGTGCCAGCTCAACTAAGGGACCCGAGCAGTACTTC
>NA|TRBV7-9|NA|TRBJ2-2
CASSSGPLNTGELFF
TGTGCCAGCAGCTCCGGACCGTTGAACACCGGGGAGCTGTTTTTT
>once|TRBV5-6|NA|TRBJ2-1
CASSLGRNEQFF
TGTGCCAGCAGCTTGGGGAGGAATGAGCAGTTCTTC
>NA|TRBV20-1|NA|TRBJ1-5
CSASKENQPQHF
TGCAGTGCTAGTAAGGAGAATCAGCCCCAGCATTTT
>NA|TRBV4-3|NA|TRBJ2-2
CASSQDAGSNTGELFF
TGCGCCAGCAGCCAAGACGCAGGCTCTAACACCGGGGAGCTGTTTTTT
>NA|TRBV12-3/TRBV12-4|TRBD1|TRBJ1-1
CASSRDRNTEAFF
TGTGCCAGCAGCCGGGACAGGAACACTGAAGCTTTCTTT
>once|TRBV18|NA|TRBJ1-1
CASSIQGYTEAFF
TGTGCCAGCTCCATCCAGGGTTACACTGAAGCTTTCTTT
>NA|TRBV7-9|TRBD1|TRBJ1-6
CASSPRTGQNSPLHF
TGTGCCAGCAGCCCGCGGACAGGGCAGAATTCACCCCTCCACTTT
>NA|TRBV6-6|TRBD1|TRBJ1-2
CASSYSTGNGYTF
TGTGCCAGCAGTTACTCGACAGGGAATGGCTACACCTTC
>NA|TRBV6-2/TRBV6-3|TRBD1|TRBJ1-5
CASSYSTGTGLYSNQPQHF
TGTGCCAGCAGTTACTCTACCGGGACAGGCCTTTATAGCAATCAGCCCCAGCATTTT
>NA|TRBV27|TRBD1|TRBJ1-1
CASSEDRGRLLNTEAFF
TGTGCCAGCAGTGAAGACAGGGGGCGTCTCCTGAACACTGAAGCTTTCTTT
>NA|TRBV7-6|NA|TRBJ2-2
CASSFRPRNTGELFF
TGTGCCAGCAGCTTTCGACCCAGGAACACCGGGGAGCTGTTTTTT
>NA|TRBV18|TRBD1|TRBJ1-1
CASSPGQGTEAFF
TGTGCCAGCTCACCGGGACAGGGGACTGAAGCTTTCTTT
>NA|TRBV15|TRBD1|TRBJ2-3
CATSRVGQGADTQYF
TGTGCCACCAGCAGAGTGGGACAGGGGGCAGATACGCAGTATTTT
>NA|TRBV6-1|TRBD1|TRBJ2-5
CASSDRDRGSWETQYF
TGTGCCAGCAGTGACCGGGACAGGGGTTCATGGGAGACCCAGTACTTC
>NA|TRBV9|NA|TRBJ1-4
CASSVAAHNEKLFF
TGTGCCAGCAGCGTAGCGGCTCATAATGAAAAACTGTTTTTT
>NA|TRBV11-2|NA|TRBJ1-1
CASSLLNTEAFF
TGTGCCAGCAGCTTATTGAACACTGAAGCTTTCTTT
>NA|TRBV18|NA|TRBJ2-6
CASSPGSGANVLTF
TGTGCCAGCTCCCCTGGCTCTGGGGCCAACGTCCTGACTTTC
>NA|TRBV4-3|NA|TRBJ1-6
CASSRDISGNNSPLHF
TGCGCCAGCAGCCGAGACATTTCAGGGAATAATTCACCCCTCCACTTT
>NA|TRBV7-2|TRBD2|TRBJ2-3
CASSFFASGGQSTDTQYF
TGTGCCAGCAGCTTTTTTGCTAGCGGGGGCCAAAGCACAGATACGCAGTATTTT
>NA|TRBV9|NA|TRBJ2-2
CASSVRGQNTGELFF
TGTGCCAGCAGCGTACGGGGGCAAAACACCGGGGAGCTGTTTTTT
>NA|TRBV28|TRBD1|TRBJ1-1
CAGSEGQSNPDTEAFF
TGTGCCGGCAGCGAGGGACAGTCGAATCCAGACACTGAAGCTTTCTTT
>once|TRBV30|NA|TRBJ2-2
CASGTSNTGELFF
TGTGCCTCTGGGACCTCGAACACCGGGGAGCTGTTTTTT
>NA|TRBV10-3|NA|TRBJ2-5
CASGGPNGKETQYF
TGTGCCTCCGGGGGGCCAAACGGGAAAGAGACCCAGTACTTC
>NA|TRBV11-1|TRBD2|TRBJ2-1
CASSLGTSGEGEQFF
TGTGCCAGCAGCTTAGGTACTAGCGGGGAAGGTGAGCAGTTCTTC
>NA|TRBV19|NA|TRBJ1-5
CASSIRNFNQPQHF
TGTGCCAGTAGTATTAGGAACTTCAATCAGCCCCAGCATTTT
>once|TRBV5-4|TRBD1|TRBJ2-7
CASSWGTGSLEQYF
TGTGCCAGCAGCTGGGGGACAGGATCCCTCGAGCAGTACTTC
>NA|TRBV6-5|TRBD1|TRBJ1-3
CASSEAGTGRFRIYF
TGTGCCAGCAGCGAGGCCGGGACAGGGCGTTTTCGCATATATTTT
>NA|TRBV4-2|TRBD2|TRBJ2-1
CASSQESGRDNEQFF
TGTGCCAGCAGCCAAGAGTCCGGGAGGGACAATGAGCAGTTCTTC
>NA|TRBV14|TRBD1|TRBJ2-7
CASSQVGQGHYEQYF
TGTGCCAGCAGCCAAGTGGGACAGGGGCATTACGAGCAGTACTTC
>NA|TRBV2|NA|TRBJ2-5
CASSRNGQMVKETQYF
TGTGCCAGCAGCCGTAACGGACAGATGGTAAAAGAGACCCAGTACTTC
>NA|TRBV11-3|TRBD1|TRBJ2-2
CASRRGGAVTGELFF
TGTGCCAGCAGACGAGGGGGCGCGGTAACCGGGGAGCTGTTTTTT
>NA|TRBV5-1|NA|TRBJ1-1
CASSSSLINTEAFF
TGCGCCAGCAGCTCTTCCCTGATCAACACTGAAGCTTTCTTT
>NA|TRBV19|TRBD1|TRBJ1-2
CASLTGVGNYGYTF
TGTGCCAGCCTTACAGGGGTTGGTAACTATGGCTACACCTTC
>NA|TRBV29-1|NA|TRBJ1-2
CSVELGSPGGYTF
TGCAGCGTTGAATTAGGGAGTCCGGGGGGCTACACCTTC
>NA|TRBV29-1|NA|TRBJ1-3
CSGGWGTSGNTIYF
TGCAGCGGTGGCTGGGGGACCTCTGGAAACACCATATATTTT
>few|TRBV3-1/TRBV3-2|NA|TRBJ2-7
CASSQEGQRADSYEQYF
TGTGCCAGCAGCCAAGAAGGTCAGCGGGCCGACTCCTACGAGCAGTACTTC
>NA|TRBV6-2/TRBV6-3|TRBD1|TRBJ1-2
CASSYDGQENYGYTF
TGTGCCAGCAGTTACGATGGACAGGAAAACTATGGCTACACCTTC
>NA|TRBV18|NA|TRBJ2-7
CASSSRYEQYF
TGTGCCAGCTCATCCCGGTACGAGCAGTACTTC
>NA|TRBV4-1|NA|TRBJ2-1
CASSQETVSDEQFF
TGCGCCAGCAGCCAAGAAACTGTATCCGATGAGCAGTTCTTC